This T cell receptor (beta chain) was sequenced during a study of blood T cell repertoires in COVID-19. Study summary: Acute-phase and convalescent COVID-19 samples originated in the United States, Italy and Spain. From T cells, B-cell-depleted T cells, or PBMCs came the material, which was cDNA or gDNA.

Authors' processing steps: Cell counts per sample came from amplifying reference gene primers. Measured with immunoSEQ multiplex PCR; TCRdb has only the in-frame clones, and not every one. V, J and clone size reflect that table, while D and trimming were determined from the DNA. The table lists 150,000 to 200,000 clones, around 77% of them singletons, with about 3% in the top ten. The clonotype comes from a man between 65 and 85 years old with acute or convalescent COVID-19. What was sequenced was peripheral blood.

This CDR3 is CASSLGEGDTSGNTIYF. The CDR3 DNA follows: TGTGCCAGCAGCTTAGGTGAAGGGGACACCTCTGGAAACACCATATATTTT. This chain connects TRBV11-3 to TRBJ1-3; the D gene is possibly TRBD1 (6 bases). This CDR3 is 17 amino acids long. Germline loops: CDR1 SGHNT, CDR2 YENEEA. Trimming cost V 1 base and J 0 bases, with 13 bases left between them.